This TCR beta chain is from a study of OX40 agonist ivuxolimab in advanced cancers. Overall study: Recorded diagnoses for dose-escalation patients were hepatocellular carcinoma, melanoma, renal cell or head and neck cancer. Study-wide points: Relatively little clonal expansion, among the lowest observed, appeared in partial responders at 0.1-3.0 mg/kg.

Clones were sequenced by immunoSEQ multiplex PCR, and TCRdb holds only the in-frame ones, with some missing. The repertoire includes just over 60,000 clones, roughly nine tenths of them detected once, and around 0.63% sits in the top ten. As regards this clone: The antigen is unknown.

Patients had blood sampled at baseline and again on cycle 4 day 1 and cycle 7 day 1. Germline assignment: CDR1 SNHLY and CDR2 FYNNEI. This CDR3 comprises 13 residues. Trimming left V 3 bases short and J 7 bases short, with 9 bases between. The sequence was collected from an adult with an advanced solid tumor such as melanoma, head and neck, liver or kidney cancer. This specimen was CD4+ or CD8+ T cells sorted from blood, taken in a trial of the OX40 agonist ivuxolimab. V and J are TRBV2 and TRBJ2-2; the D is unclear. In DNA, the CDR3 is TGTGCCAGCAGTGAGGTTCGTCTCGGGGAGCTGTTTTTT. Protein: CASSEVRLGELFF.